This TCR beta chain was captured by sequencing in a study of blood T cell repertoires in COVID-19. Whole-study context: Sites across the United States, Italy and Spain contributed samples from acute and convalescent COVID-19.

In the source study's methods: Estimates of nucleated cell counts were drawn from the amplification of reference gene primers. Using immunoSEQ multiplex PCR, the repertoire was profiled, and TCRdb retains in-frame clones only, with some absent. V, J and clone size are those of that table, while D and trimming were read from the DNA. The table records 200,000 to 300,000 clones, about four fifths of them present only once. In this sample, this clone turned up a few times. This clonotype originated in a woman aged 80 or older with acute or convalescent COVID-19. What was sequenced was peripheral blood.

CDR3 protein: CASSANRIVTYGYTF. CDR3 nucleotides: TGTGCCAGCAGCGCCAACAGGATTGTTACCTATGGCTACACCTTC. The chain recombines TRBV5-4 with TRBJ1-2; D is possibly TRBD1 (5 bases). V lost 4 bases, J lost 4 bases, and 17 bases lay in between. CDR1 is SGHNT, CDR2 YYREEE, per germline (reference sequence). The CDR3 has 15 residues.